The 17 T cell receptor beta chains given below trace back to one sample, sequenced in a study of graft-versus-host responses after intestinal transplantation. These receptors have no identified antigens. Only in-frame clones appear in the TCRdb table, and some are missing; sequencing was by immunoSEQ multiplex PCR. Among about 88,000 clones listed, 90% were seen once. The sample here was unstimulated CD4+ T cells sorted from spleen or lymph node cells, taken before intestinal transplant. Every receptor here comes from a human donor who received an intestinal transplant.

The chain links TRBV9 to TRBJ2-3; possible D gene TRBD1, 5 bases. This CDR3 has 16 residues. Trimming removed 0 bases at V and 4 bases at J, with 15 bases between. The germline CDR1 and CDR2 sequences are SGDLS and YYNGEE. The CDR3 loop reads CASSVERGSVPDTQYF. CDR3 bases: TGTGCCAGCAGCGTAGAAAGGGGATCGGTCCCAGATACGCAGTATTTT.

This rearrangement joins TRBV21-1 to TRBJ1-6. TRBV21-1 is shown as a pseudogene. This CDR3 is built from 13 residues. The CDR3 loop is CATPGAYNSPLHF. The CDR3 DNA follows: TGTGCCACGCCGGGGGCCTATAATTCACCCCTCCACTTT.

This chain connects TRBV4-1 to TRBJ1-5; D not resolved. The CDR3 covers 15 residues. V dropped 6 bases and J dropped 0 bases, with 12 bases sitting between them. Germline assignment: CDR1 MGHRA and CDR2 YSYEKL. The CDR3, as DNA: TGCGCCAGCAGTCAATTCCGAGATAGCAATCAGCCCCAGCATTTT. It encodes CASSQFRDSNQPQHF.

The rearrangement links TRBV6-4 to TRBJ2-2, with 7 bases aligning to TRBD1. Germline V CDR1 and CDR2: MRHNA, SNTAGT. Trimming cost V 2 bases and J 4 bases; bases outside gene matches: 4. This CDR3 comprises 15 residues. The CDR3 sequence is CASSDGQAGTGELFF. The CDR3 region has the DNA TGTGCCAGCAGTGACGGACAGGCGGGCACCGGGGAGCTGTTTTTT.

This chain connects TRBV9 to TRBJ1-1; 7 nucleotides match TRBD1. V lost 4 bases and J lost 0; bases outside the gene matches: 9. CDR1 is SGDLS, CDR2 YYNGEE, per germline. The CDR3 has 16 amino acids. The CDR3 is CASSPRQGPLNTEAFF. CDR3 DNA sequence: TGTGCCAGCAGCCCTCGACAGGGACCCTTGAACACTGAAGCTTTCTTT. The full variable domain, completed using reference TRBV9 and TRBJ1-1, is DSGVTQTPKHLITATGQRVTLRCSPRSGDLSVYWYQQSLDQGLQFLIQYYNGEERAKGNILERFSAQQFPDLHSELNLSSLELGDSALYFCASSPRQGPLNTEAFFGQGTRLTVV.

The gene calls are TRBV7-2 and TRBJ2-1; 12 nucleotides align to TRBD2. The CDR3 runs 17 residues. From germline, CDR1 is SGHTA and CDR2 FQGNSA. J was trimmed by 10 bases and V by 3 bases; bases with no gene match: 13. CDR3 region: CASSFTATSGGPREQFF. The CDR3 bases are TGTGCCAGCAGCTTCACCGCGACTAGCGGGGGCCCTAGGGAGCAGTTCTTC.

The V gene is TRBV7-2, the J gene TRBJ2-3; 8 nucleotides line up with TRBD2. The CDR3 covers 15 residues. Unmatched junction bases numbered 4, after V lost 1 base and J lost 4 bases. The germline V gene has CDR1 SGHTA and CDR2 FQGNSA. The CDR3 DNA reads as TGTGCCAGCAGCTTAGGAACGGGGGGGCCAGATACGCAGTATTTT. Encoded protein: CASSLGTGGPDTQYF. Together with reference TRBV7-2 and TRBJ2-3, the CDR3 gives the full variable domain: GAGVSQSPSNKVTEKGKDVELRCDPISGHTALYWYRQSLGQGLEFLIYFQGNSAPDKSGLPSDRFSAERTGGSVSTLTIQRTQQEDSAVYLCASSLGTGGPDTQYFGPGTRLTVL.

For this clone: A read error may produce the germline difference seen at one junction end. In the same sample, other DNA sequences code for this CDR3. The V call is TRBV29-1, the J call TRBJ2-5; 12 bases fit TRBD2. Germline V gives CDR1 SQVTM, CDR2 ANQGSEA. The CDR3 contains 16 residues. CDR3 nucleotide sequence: TGTAGCGTTCAGTCCCAACTAGCGGGGGGCCGGGGGACCCAGTACTTC. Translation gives CSVQSQLAGGRGTQYF.

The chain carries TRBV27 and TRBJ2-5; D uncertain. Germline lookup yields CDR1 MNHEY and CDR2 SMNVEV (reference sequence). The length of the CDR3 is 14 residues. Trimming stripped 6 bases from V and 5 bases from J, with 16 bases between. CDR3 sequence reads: CASRTPRPPETQYF. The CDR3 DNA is TGTGCCAGCAGAACCCCGCGCCCACCTGAGACCCAGTACTTC.

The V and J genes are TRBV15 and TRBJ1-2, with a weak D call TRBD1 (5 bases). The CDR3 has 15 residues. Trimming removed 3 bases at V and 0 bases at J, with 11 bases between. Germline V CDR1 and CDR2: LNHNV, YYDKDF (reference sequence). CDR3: CATSSQQGPNYGYTF. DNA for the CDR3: TGTGCCACCAGCAGCCAGCAGGGCCCTAACTATGGCTACACCTTC.

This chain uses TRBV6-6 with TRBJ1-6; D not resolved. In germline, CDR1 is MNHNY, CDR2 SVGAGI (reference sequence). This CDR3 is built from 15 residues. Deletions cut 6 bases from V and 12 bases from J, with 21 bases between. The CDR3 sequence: CASSLPPAGIVPLHF. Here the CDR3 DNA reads TGTGCCAGCAGCCTACCCCCGGCGGGAATCGTACCCCTCCACTTT.

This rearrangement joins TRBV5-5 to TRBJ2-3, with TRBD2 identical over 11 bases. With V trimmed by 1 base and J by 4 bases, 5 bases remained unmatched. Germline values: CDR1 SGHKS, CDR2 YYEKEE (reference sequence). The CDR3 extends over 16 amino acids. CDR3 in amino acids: CASSLIGSGGADTQYF. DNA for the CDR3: TGTGCCAGCAGCTTGATCGGTAGCGGGGGGGCAGATACGCAGTATTTT.

CDR3 DNA: TGTGCCAGCAGCGTAGGCGGTTATGGGTACGAGCAGTACTTC. Amino acid sequence: CASSVGGYGYEQYF. The rearrangement links TRBV9 to TRBJ2-7; D is unclear. Between the trimmed V and J ends, which lost 0 bases and 4 bases, there was a span of 11 bases. Germline assignment: CDR1 SGDLS and CDR2 YYNGEE. This CDR3 comprises 14 residues.

The CDR3 DNA is TGTGCCAGCAGGGTAAGGGGGTTCTCCTACGAGCAGTACTTC. Translated: CASRVRGFSYEQYF. The chain is built from TRBV6-5 and TRBJ2-7; maybe TRBD1 (6 bases). This CDR3 has 14 amino acids. V was trimmed by 6 bases and J by 0 bases, leaving 12 bases between them. Germline CDR1 reads MNHEY; CDR2 reads SVGAGI.

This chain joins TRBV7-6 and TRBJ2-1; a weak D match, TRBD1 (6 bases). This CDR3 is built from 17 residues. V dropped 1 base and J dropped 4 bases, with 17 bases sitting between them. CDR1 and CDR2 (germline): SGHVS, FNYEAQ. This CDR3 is CASSLGRAQGGYNEQFF. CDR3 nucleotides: TGTGCCAGCAGCTTAGGCCGGGCACAAGGGGGATACAATGAGCAGTTCTTC.

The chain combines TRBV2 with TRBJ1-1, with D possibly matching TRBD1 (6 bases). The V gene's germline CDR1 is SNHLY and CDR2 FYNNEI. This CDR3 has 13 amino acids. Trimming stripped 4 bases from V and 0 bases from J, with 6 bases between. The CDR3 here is CASSGDMNTEAFF. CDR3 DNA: TGTGCCAGCAGTGGGGACATGAACACTGAAGCTTTCTTT. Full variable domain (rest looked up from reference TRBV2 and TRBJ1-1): EPEVTQTPSHQVTQMGQEVILRCVPISNHLYFYWYRQILGQKVEFLVSFYNNEISEKSEIFDDQFSVERPDGSNFTLKIRSTKLEDSAMYFCASSGDMNTEAFFGQGTRLTVV.

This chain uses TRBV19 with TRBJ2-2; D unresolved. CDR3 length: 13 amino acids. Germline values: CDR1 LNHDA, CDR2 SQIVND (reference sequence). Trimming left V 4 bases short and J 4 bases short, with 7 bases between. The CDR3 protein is CASSKGVTGELFF. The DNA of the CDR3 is TGTGCCAGTAGTAAAGGAGTCACCGGGGAGCTGTTTTTT.